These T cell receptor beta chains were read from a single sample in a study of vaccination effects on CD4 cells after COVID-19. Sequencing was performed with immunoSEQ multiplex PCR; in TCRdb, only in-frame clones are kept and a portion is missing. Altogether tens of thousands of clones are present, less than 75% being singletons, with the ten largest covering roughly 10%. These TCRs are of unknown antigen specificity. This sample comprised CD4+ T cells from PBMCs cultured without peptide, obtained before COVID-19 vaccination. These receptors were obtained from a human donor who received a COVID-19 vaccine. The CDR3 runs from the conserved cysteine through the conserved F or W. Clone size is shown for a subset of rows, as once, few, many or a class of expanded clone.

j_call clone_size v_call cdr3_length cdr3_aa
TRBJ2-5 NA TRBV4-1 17 CASSPILAGGPKETQYF
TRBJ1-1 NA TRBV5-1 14 CASSTEGFSTEAFF
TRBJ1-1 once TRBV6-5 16 CASSYSPGRLNTEAFF
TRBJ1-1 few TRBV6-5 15 CASSYGQGMSTEAFF
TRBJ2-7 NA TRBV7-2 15 CASSWTPGTTYEQYF
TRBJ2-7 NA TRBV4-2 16 CASSQDVRQGAYEQYF
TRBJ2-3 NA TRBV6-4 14 CASSEGLATDTQYF
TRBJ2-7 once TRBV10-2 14 CASSDPWVTYEQYF
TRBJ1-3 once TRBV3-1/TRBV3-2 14 CASSQKGSGNTIYF
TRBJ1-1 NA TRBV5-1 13 CASSLMGDTEAFF
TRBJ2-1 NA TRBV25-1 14 CASSEPLGHNEQFF
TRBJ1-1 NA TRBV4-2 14 CASSQEPANGAAFF
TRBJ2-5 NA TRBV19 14 CASRTGTGRETQYF
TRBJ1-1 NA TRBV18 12 CASSPREGEAFF
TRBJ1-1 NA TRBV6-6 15 CASSYLVGGGTEAFF
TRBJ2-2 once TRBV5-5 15 CASSLARGPTGELFF
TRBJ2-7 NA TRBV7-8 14 CASSFREGFYEQYF